This entry lists 26 T cell receptor beta chains sequenced from one sample in a study of cytomegalovirus exposure and HLA in healthy donors (dated by TCRdb to 2016 to 2017). Libraries came from the immunoSEQ multiplex PCR assay. A mixture of 60 forward primers for TCR Vbeta segments and 13 reverse primers for TCR Jbeta segments was used in the multiplex PCR. TCRdb's version of the immuneACCESS table is confined to in-frame rearrangements and falls short of the full clone set. An unresolved V gene accounts for under half of the shortfall where checked; the remainder is of unknown origin. This sample lists around 53,000 clones; over 80% were detected once. Clones ranked in the top ten supply roughly 1.5% of the sample. What was sequenced was PBMCs. The receptors derive from a man aged 25 to 40 in good health and CMV-seronegative.

The rearrangement joins TRBV6-5 to TRBJ2-3, with 7 bases that match TRBD2. The CDR3 extends over 14 amino acids. V shed 0 bases and J 9 bases; nucleotides not matched to a gene: 6. CDR1 is MNHEY and CDR2 is SVGAGI in the germline V gene. The CDR3: CASSYSGLGDTQYF. CDR3 nucleotides: TGTGCCAGCAGTTACTCAGGACTAGGAGACACGCAGTATTTT.

This chain links TRBV7-6 with TRBJ2-5, with D perhaps TRBD2 (5 bases). The germline V gene encodes CDR1 SGHVS and CDR2 FNYEAQ. Trimming removed 0 bases at V and 7 bases at J, with 12 bases between. This CDR3 is 14 amino acids long. Here the CDR3 DNA reads TGTGCCAGCAGCTTAGCTCTCCCCGAGGGGACCCAGTACTTC. It yields the protein CASSLALPEGTQYF.

The chain links TRBV7-9 to TRBJ2-5; D not resolved. The germline V gene has CDR1 SEHNR and CDR2 FQNEAQ (reference sequence). The CDR3 loop spans 12 amino acids. Trimming shortened V by 2 bases and J by 4 bases, and 5 bases separated the two germline ends. This CDR3 reads CASSLTRETQYF. The CDR3 DNA reads TGTGCCAGCAGCTTAACGCGAGAGACCCAGTACTTC.

The chain uses TRBV10-3 and TRBJ2-5; 7 bases fit TRBD1. Germline CDR1 reads ENHRY; CDR2 reads SYGVKD. The CDR3 consists of 14 residues. V lost 5 bases to trimming and J lost 3 bases; unmatched junction nucleotides: 6. The CDR3 spells CAISSPGQKETQYF. In nucleotides, the CDR3 is TGTGCCATCAGTTCCCCGGGACAGAAAGAGACCCAGTACTTC.

The rearrangement uses TRBV7-9 and TRBJ2-3; TRBD2 agrees at 12 bases. The germline gives CDR1 SEHNR, CDR2 FQNEAQ (reference sequence). The CDR3 runs to 19 residues. With 5 bases clipped from V and 0 bases from J, the junction kept 12 bases outside the gene matches. The CDR3 DNA sequence: TGTGCCAGCAGCCCATACAGCCACCTAGCGGGGGGGAGCACAGATACGCAGTATTTT. The encoded protein is CASSPYSHLAGGSTDTQYF.

The chain carries TRBV5-4 and TRBJ2-1; the match to TRBD2 covers 10 bases. Germline-derived CDR1 and CDR2 are SGHNT and YYREEE (reference sequence). The V gene end was trimmed by 2 bases and the J gene end by 2 bases; junction bases not matched to a gene: 1. CDR3 length: 15 residues. The CDR3, as DNA: TGTGCCAGCAGCTTTCTAGCGGGGGCCTACAATGAGCAGTTCTTC. Protein product: CASSFLAGAYNEQFF.

This clone was observed a single time. V gene TRBV11-1 combines with J gene TRBJ1-1; D call uncertain. Looked up from germline, CDR1 is SGHAT and CDR2 is FQDESV (reference sequence). V gave up 0 bases and J gave up 1 base, with 12 bases separating them. This CDR3 is 16 amino acids long. The CDR3 is CASSLASSHWNTEAFF. CDR3 nucleotides: TGTGCCAGCAGCTTAGCGTCGAGTCACTGGAACACTGAAGCTTTCTTT.

The chain employs TRBV6-6 and TRBJ2-7; tentative D call: TRBD1 (5 bases). CDR1 and CDR2 from the germline V gene are MNHNY and SVGAGI (reference sequence). The CDR3 has 13 amino acids. Between the trimmed V and J ends, which lost 7 bases and 4 bases, there was a span of 14 bases. The CDR3 nucleotides are TGTGCCAGCACCCTGGACGGACAATACGAGCAGTACTTC. Amino acid sequence: CASTLDGQYEQYF.

The V gene is TRBV28, the J gene TRBJ1-5, with a possible D match to TRBD1 (6 bases). Between the trimmed V and J ends, which lost 8 bases and 2 bases, there was a span of 16 bases. The CDR3 is made up of 15 amino acids. CDR1 and CDR2 (germline): MDHEN, SYDVKM. In DNA form, the CDR3 reads TGTGCCAGCCAATCAGGGGACCAGCGCAATCAGCCCCAGCATTTT. Protein product: CASQSGDQRNQPQHF.

The rearrangement joins TRBV7-9 to TRBJ1-6, with a tentative D call TRBD1 (6 bases). In germline, CDR1 is SEHNR, CDR2 FQNEAQ (reference sequence). The V and J ends lost 3 bases and 4 bases respectively, with 10 bases between them. The CDR3 sequence is 15 residues long. Here the CDR3 DNA reads TGTGCCAGCAGCTTTGGACAGACATATAATTCACCCCTCCACTTT. It codes for CASSFGQTYNSPLHF.

The chain joins TRBV7-6 to TRBJ1-2, with 8 bases matching TRBD1. The junction had 17 bases not matched to a gene; V was cut back by 1 base and J by 4 bases. Germline V CDR1 and CDR2: SGHVS, FNYEAQ. This CDR3 is 19 amino acids long. The CDR3 nucleotides are TGTGCCAGCAGCTTAGAACCTGGCACAGGGGGACCTGTTGGCTATGGCTACACCTTC. Its protein product is CASSLEPGTGGPVGYGYTF.

CDR3 in amino acids: CASSLNGGNTIYF. The CDR3 DNA reads TGTGCCAGCAGTTTGAACGGTGGAAACACCATATATTTT. The chain has TRBV28 and TRBJ1-3; no definite D call. Germline V CDR1 and CDR2: MDHEN, SYDVKM. The length of the CDR3 is 13 residues. Trimming pared 3 bases from V and 3 bases from J, leaving 6 bases between.

V is TRBV5-4 and J is TRBJ2-5; D not resolved. Trimming left V 3 bases short and J 2 bases short, with 2 bases between. Germline-derived CDR1 and CDR2 are SGHNT and YYREEE (reference sequence). The CDR3 runs to 11 residues. CDR3 residues: CASSSQETQYF. DNA of the CDR3: TGTGCCAGCAGCTCGCAAGAGACCCAGTACTTC. Full variable domain (missing parts from reference TRBV5-4 and TRBJ2-5): ETGVTQSPTHLIKTRGQQVTLRCSSQSGHNTVSWYQQALGQGPQFIFQYYREEENGRGNFPPRFSGLQFPNYSSELNVNALELDDSALYLCASSSQETQYFGPGTRLLVL.

The chain employs TRBV5-1 and TRBJ2-5, with 9 bases fitting TRBD1. This CDR3 region has 16 residues. V gave up 2 bases and J gave up 5 bases; unmatched junction bases: 10. Germline CDR1 SGHRS, CDR2 YFSETQ. CDR3 sequence reads: CASSLAIGTGKETQYF. The CDR3 DNA sequence: TGCGCCAGCAGCTTAGCCATAGGGACAGGGAAGGAGACCCAGTACTTC.

The rearrangement links TRBV27 to TRBJ1-5; 9 positions agree with TRBD1. With V trimmed by 8 bases and J by 3 bases, 11 bases remained unmatched. This CDR3 spans 16 amino acids. Germline V CDR1 and CDR2: MNHEY, SMNVEV (reference sequence). The DNA for the CDR3 is TGTGCCAGCCCCAGGGGGACAGGGAGTAACAATCAGCCCCAGCATTTT. It yields the protein CASPRGTGSNNQPQHF.

V usage is TRBV14 and J usage is TRBJ1-2; D is undetermined. The CDR3 length is 15 residues. Germline V CDR1 and CDR2: SGHDN, FVKESK. Between the trimmed V and J ends, which lost 0 bases and 0 bases, there was a span of 8 bases. The DNA of the CDR3 is TGTGCCAGCAGCCAAGAGCACCTACCTAACTATGGCTACACCTTC. Amino acid sequence: CASSQEHLPNYGYTF.

This sequence joins TRBV20-1 and TRBJ2-5; the D is unclear. Germline CDR1 is DFQATT and CDR2 is SNEGSKA (reference sequence). CDR3 length: 10 residues. The V end lost 3 bases, the J end lost 3 bases, and 2 bases lay between the germline ends. This CDR3 reads CSASEETQYF. The CDR3 nucleotides are TGCAGTGCTAGCGAAGAGACCCAGTACTTC.

The chain has TRBV6-5 and TRBJ2-7; 8 positions agree with TRBD1. The germline V gene encodes CDR1 MNHEY and CDR2 SVGAGI. V shed 6 bases, J shed 2 bases, and the junction held 6 bases outside the gene matches. This CDR3 region has 14 residues. The CDR3 here is CASSPDRVAYEQYF. DNA of the CDR3: TGTGCCAGCAGCCCGGACAGGGTCGCCTACGAGCAGTACTTC.

The chain carries TRBV19 and TRBJ1-2; possible D gene TRBD1, 5 bases. The CDR3 runs 18 residues. Germline V gene lookup returns CDR1 LNHDA and CDR2 SQIVND (reference sequence). The V end lost 3 bases, the J end lost 3 bases, and 23 bases lay between the germline ends. The CDR3 nucleotides are TGTGCCAGTAGTATTGTTAGGACAATTAGGAACGGATACTATGGCTACACCTTC. Protein sequence: CASSIVRTIRNGYYGYTF.

This chain uses TRBV21-1 with TRBJ1-1. TRBV21-1 is a pseudogene. This CDR3 has 13 amino acids. The CDR3 protein is CASSKTGNTEAFF. The CDR3 DNA follows: TGTGCCAGCAGCAAGACGGGGAACACTGAAGCTTTCTTT.

This chain links TRBV12-5 with TRBJ2-7; the match to TRBD2 covers 16 bases. The J segment lost 0 bases and the V segment lost 0 bases, leaving 5 bases of the junction unmatched. Germline V gene data show CDR1 as LGHNT and CDR2 as FRNRAP. This CDR3 has 19 residues. As DNA, the CDR3 is TGTGCTAGTGGTTTGGTACTGGGACTAGCGGGGGGGACCTCCTACGAGCAGTACTTC. It translates to CASGLVLGLAGGTSYEQYF.

This clone was seen more than once but under ten times. V usage is TRBV6-1 and J usage is TRBJ1-1; 11 bases match TRBD1. Germline CDR1 is MNHNS and CDR2 is SASEGT. V dropped 4 bases and J dropped 3; count of bases not matched to a gene: 10. The CDR3 sequence is 17 residues long. For the CDR3, the DNA is TGTGCCAGCAGTGGAACCGGACAGGGGGCGATTCACACTGAAGCTTTCTTT. This encodes CASSGTGQGAIHTEAFF.

The chain links TRBV4-2 to TRBJ2-1; 7 bases line up with TRBD2. V trimming: 0 bases; J trimming: 7 bases; junction bases outside the gene matches: 6. The CDR3 runs to 15 residues. Germline CDR1 reads LGHNA; CDR2 reads YNFKEQ. The CDR3 DNA reads TGTGCCAGCAGCCAAGAAGGGCGGGGGAAGAATGAGCAGTTCTTC. Protein sequence: CASSQEGRGKNEQFF.

The chain has TRBV9 and TRBJ1-4, with D tentatively TRBD1 (6 bases). The V gene's germline CDR1 is SGDLS and CDR2 YYNGEE. There are 16 residues in the CDR3. The germline V and J ends were trimmed by 0 bases and 4 bases, with 13 bases remaining between them. CDR3 coding DNA: TGTGCCAGCAGCGTAGCGGGGGGGCAGGTTAATGAAAAACTGTTTTTT. It encodes CASSVAGGQVNEKLFF. The whole variable domain, remainder taken from reference TRBV9 and TRBJ1-4, is DSGVTQTPKHLITATGQRVTLRCSPRSGDLSVYWYQQSLDQGLQFLIQYYNGEERAKGNILERFSAQQFPDLHSELNLSSLELGDSALYFCASSVAGGQVNEKLFFGSGTQLSVL.

The chain carries TRBV6-5 and TRBJ2-5; maybe TRBD2 (6 bases). Trimming took 5 bases from V and 0 from J, leaving 13 bases between them. Germline values: CDR1 MNHEY, CDR2 SVGAGI. The CDR3 length is 15 residues. The CDR3: CASSRSGNDQETQYF. CDR3 nucleotide sequence: TGTGCCAGCAGTCGTAGCGGCAACGACCAAGAGACCCAGTACTTC.

The V call is TRBV5-1, the J call TRBJ2-3; TRBD2 matches 9 bases. This CDR3 region has 12 residues. Trimming removed 4 bases from V and 15 bases from J; junction bases left unmatched: 9. Germline-derived CDR1 and CDR2 are SGHRS and YFSETQ. CDR3 DNA: TGCGCCAGCAGCCAGAGCGGGGGGCCGAGATATTTT. As protein: CASSQSGGPRYF.